The rows below give T cell receptor beta chains drawn from one sample of a study of blood T cell repertoires in COVID-19. Assay used: immunoSEQ multiplex PCR; TCRdb lists only in-frame clones, some missing. Of fewer than 85,000 clones listed, around nine tenths are singletons. The sequencing input was peripheral blood. These receptors came from a human donor in a cohort sampled during active COVID-19. CDR3s include the opening cysteine and the closing phenylalanine or tryptophan. The D gene is left open where the match is weak. Rows may omit the clone size; those that give it use once, few, many or a size class.

>TRBD1|TRBJ1-2|.|16|TRBV28
CASSYTGTGRGDGYTF
TGTGCCAGCAGCTATACCGGGACAGGGAGGGGGGATGGCTACACCTTC
>.|TRBJ1-3|.|18|TRBV21-1
CASSKARQGPSFGNTIYF
TGTGCCAGCAGCAAAGCTAGACAGGGGCCCTCCTTTGGAAACACCATATATTTT
>TRBD1|TRBJ1-1|.|16|TRBV6-6
CASSTLQGDMGTEAFF
TGTGCCAGCAGTACCCTCCAGGGGGATATGGGCACTGAAGCTTTCTTT
>.|TRBJ2-3|.|16|TRBV11-2
CASSSQRGAGIDTQYF
TGTGCCAGCAGCTCCCAACGGGGGGCCGGAATAGATACGCAGTATTTT
>TRBD1|TRBJ1-3|.|13|TRBV12-3/TRBV12-4
CASSAGTGNTIYF
TGTGCCAGCAGTGCCGGGACAGGGAACACCATATATTTT
>.|TRBJ1-3|.|15|TRBV18
CASSSKEQPGNTIYF
TGTGCCAGCTCGTCCAAGGAACAGCCTGGAAACACCATATATTTT
>.|TRBJ1-5|.|14|TRBV27
CASRRGGVNQPQHF
TGTGCCAGCAGGAGGGGAGGGGTAAATCAGCCCCAGCATTTT
>.|TRBJ1-1|.|13|TRBV9
CASSVAVNTEAFF
TGTGCCAGCAGCGTAGCGGTGAACACTGAAGCTTTCTTT
>TRBD1|TRBJ2-7|.|16|TRBV30
CAWSTYRDRLSYEQYF
TGTGCCTGGAGTACTTACCGGGACAGGCTATCCTACGAGCAGTACTTC
>TRBD1|TRBJ1-1|.|12|TRBV7-9
CASSSGGTEAFF
TGTGCCAGCAGCTCAGGGGGCACTGAAGCTTTCTTT
>.|TRBJ2-7|.|14|TRBV6-5
CATHQRAANYEQYF
TGTGCCACTCACCAGCGGGCAGCTAACTACGAGCAGTACTTC
>TRBD2|TRBJ2-7|.|15|TRBV28
CASRPGLAGVYEQYF
TGTGCCAGCAGGCCAGGACTAGCGGGGGTGTACGAGCAGTACTTC
>.|TRBJ2-1|.|16|TRBV5-5
CASSLSAVSSYNEQFF
TGTGCCAGCAGCTTGAGCGCGGTAAGCTCCTACAATGAGCAGTTCTTC
>TRBD1|TRBJ2-7|.|14|TRBV11-2
CASSLRGQGGEQYF
TGTGCCAGCAGCTTACGGGGACAGGGAGGCGAGCAGTACTTC
>.|TRBJ2-6|.|16|TRBV5-4
CASSRPTGSGANVLTF
TGTGCCAGCAGCAGACCTACAGGCTCTGGGGCCAACGTCCTGACTTTC
>.|TRBJ2-7|.|12|TRBV15
CATSGRQRQQYF
TGTGCCACCAGCGGCCGACAGAGACAGCAGTACTTC
>TRBD1|TRBJ2-5|.|18|TRBV5-3
CARSRFTQYGTEQETQYF
TGTGCCAGAAGCAGATTCACCCAATACGGGACAGAACAAGAGACCCAGTACTTC
>TRBD1|TRBJ1-4|.|14|TRBV19
CASSTQGAGEKLFF
TGTGCCAGTAGTACACAGGGGGCGGGTGAAAAACTGTTTTTT
>TRBD1|TRBJ1-5|.|13|TRBV27
CASGNRGYQPQHF
TGTGCCAGCGGAAACAGGGGTTACCAGCCCCAGCATTTT
>.|TRBJ2-7|.|15|TRBV28
CASSLLGRDTYEQYF
TGTGCCAGCAGTTTACTAGGGAGGGACACCTACGAGCAGTACTTC
>.|TRBJ1-4|once|18|TRBV6-2/TRBV6-3
CASSYSRGELIKSRKLFF
TGTGCCAGCAGTTACTCCCGGGGAGAACTGATAAAGTCCAGAAAACTGTTTTTT
>.|TRBJ1-2|once|14|TRBV29-1
CSVAPGDLPYGYTF
TGCAGCGTTGCCCCAGGGGACCTACCTTATGGCTACACCTTC
>TRBD1|TRBJ2-7|.|19|TRBV11-2
CASSLARDRGRYGSYEQYF
TGTGCCAGCAGCTTAGCTAGGGACAGGGGACGTTATGGGTCTTACGAGCAGTACTTC
>.|TRBJ1-4|.|14|TRBV6-5
CASSNPGGNEKLFF
TGTGCCAGCAGTAACCCGGGAGGGAATGAAAAACTGTTTTTT
>.|TRBJ2-7|.|14|TRBV15
CATSRGTDPYEQYF
TGTGCCACCAGCAGAGGGACAGATCCCTACGAGCAGTACTTC
>TRBD2|TRBJ2-3|.|18|TRBV11-2
CASSLSYGGEASTDTQYF
TGTGCCAGCAGCTTAAGTTACGGGGGGGAGGCTAGCACAGATACGCAGTATTTT
>.|TRBJ1-1|.|13|TRBV3-1/TRBV3-2
CASSRYMNTEAFF
TGTGCCAGCAGCCGTTATATGAACACTGAAGCTTTCTTT
>TRBD2|TRBJ2-7|.|17|TRBV5-6
CASSLAAGLAGSYEQYF
TGTGCCAGCAGCTTGGCCGCGGGACTAGCGGGGTCCTACGAGCAGTACTTC
>TRBD1|TRBJ1-5|.|14|TRBV27
CASGDRGRGQPQHF
TGTGCCAGCGGGGACAGGGGGAGAGGTCAGCCCCAGCATTTT
>.|TRBJ1-1|.|18|TRBV11-2
CASNLSGGKTLQNTEAFF
TGTGCCAGCAACCTTAGTGGAGGGAAGACTCTCCAGAACACTGAAGCTTTCTTT
>TRBD2|TRBJ2-7|.|16|TRBV27
CASSLSPSGASYEQYF
TGTGCCAGCAGTTTGAGTCCTAGCGGGGCCTCCTACGAGCAGTACTTC
>TRBD1|TRBJ1-1|.|13|TRBV6-5
CASRRDRVAEAFF
TGTGCCAGCAGGCGGGACAGGGTGGCTGAAGCTTTCTTT
>.|TRBJ1-4|once|14|TRBV4-2
CASSHDTTNEKLFF
TGTGCCAGCAGCCACGACACAACTAATGAAAAACTGTTTTTT
>.|TRBJ1-2|.|11|TRBV9
CASSYRGGYTF
TGTGCCAGCAGCTATAGGGGGGGCTACACCTTC
>.|TRBJ2-1|.|12|TRBV4-1
CASSPEYNEQFF
TGCGCCAGCAGCCCGGAGTACAATGAGCAGTTCTTC
>TRBD1|TRBJ1-1|few|16|TRBV6-5
CASSYSLESGTGEAFF
TGTGCCAGCAGTTACTCGTTGGAATCGGGGACAGGGGAAGCTTTCTTT